This record covers a single TCR beta chain. Its target is unknown. This sample is part of a study of response to subunit inactivated influenza vaccine. Study outcomes and limitations: Few additional T cells are recruited per seasonal influenza vaccination, authors suggested.

TCRdb re-called the RT-PCR reads through MiXCR, storing one row per CDR3 protein. Of about half a million distinct CDR3 sequences in the sample, 6% to 9% were seen once. This CDR3 has 16 amino acids. Germline CDR1 and CDR2: SGHTA and FQGTGA. V trimming: 4 bases; J trimming: 7 bases; junction bases outside the gene matches: 6. The specimen comprised PBMCs from blood, sampled roughly 24 months after vaccination. V usage is TRBV7-3 and J usage is TRBJ2-1, with 14 bases identical to TRBD2. The source is a man between 50 and 75 years old who received an inactivated influenza vaccine. CDR3 in amino acids: CASSSPGLAGDNEQFF. The CDR3 nucleotides read TGTGCCAGCAGCTCACCGGGACTAGCGGGAGATAATGAGCAGTTCTTC.